These 9 T cell receptor beta chains originate from one sample sequenced in a study of graft-versus-host responses after intestinal transplantation. This table comes from immunoSEQ multiplex PCR, and its TCRdb copy is limited to in-frame clones, with some not included. The table has 55,000 to 70,000 clones, around 90% seen once. Sample: PBMCs, taken roughly 120 days after intestinal transplantation. The receptors stem from a human patient who received an intestinal transplant, so some T cells may come from the graft donor.

This chain joins TRBV4-1 and TRBJ1-5, with D possibly TRBD1 on 6 matching bases. The V gene lost 6 bases and the J gene lost 3 bases, with 15 bases spanning the gap. The germline V gene encodes CDR1 MGHRA and CDR2 YSYEKL. The CDR3 has 15 amino acids. The CDR3 coding sequence is TGCGCCAGCAGTGCGACGAGGGGGGCCAATCAGCCCCAGCATTTT. It yields the protein CASSATRGANQPQHF.

The chain employs TRBV28 and TRBJ2-7, with 7 bases that match TRBD2. The V and J ends lost 3 bases and 0 bases, in that order; junction bases with no gene match: 5. CDR1 MDHEN and CDR2 SYDVKM come from the germline V gene. The CDR3 totals 15 residues. CDR3 amino acids: CASSLGLTGSYEQYF. The CDR3 region has the DNA TGTGCCAGCAGTTTGGGACTAACGGGCTCCTACGAGCAGTACTTC.

This sequence joins TRBV18 and TRBJ1-2, with 8 bases fitting TRBD1. The length of the CDR3 is 15 residues. V shed 3 bases and J 5 bases; nucleotides not matched to a gene: 8. The germline V gene has CDR1 KGHSH and CDR2 LQKENI. The CDR3 region has the DNA TGTGCCAGCTCACCCGATCCGGACAGGGCATATGGCTACACCTTC. Translation: CASSPDPDRAYGYTF.

The chain links TRBV10-1 to TRBJ1-2; 11 nucleotides match TRBD1. J lost 4 bases, V lost 2 bases, and 9 bases had no gene match. This CDR3 is 17 amino acids long. CDR1 WNHNN and CDR2 SYGVQD come from the germline V gene (reference sequence). The CDR3 here is CASSERRGQGVGYGYTF. CDR3 DNA sequence: TGCGCCAGCAGTGAGAGAAGGGGACAGGGGGTAGGCTATGGCTACACCTTC.

The J gene is TRBJ1-1, the V gene TRBV10-3; 9 nucleotides match TRBD1. The CDR3 contains 13 residues. V gave up 8 bases and J gave up 5 bases; unmatched junction bases: 6. Germline CDR1 ENHRY, CDR2 SYGVKD. CDR3 nucleotide sequence: TGTGCCATCGGGGGACAGGGCGGAACTGAAGCTTTCTTT. Protein sequence: CAIGGQGGTEAFF.

V usage is TRBV28 and J usage is TRBJ1-3, with D maybe TRBD1 (5 bases). This CDR3 comprises 14 residues. Looked up from germline, CDR1 is MDHEN and CDR2 is SYDVKM. With 5 bases removed from V and 3 bases from J, the gap between germline ends came to 11 bases. This CDR3 reads CASSRQQFGNTIYF. For the CDR3, the DNA is TGTGCCAGCAGTAGACAGCAGTTTGGAAACACCATATATTTT. Variable domain in full (rest from reference TRBV28 and TRBJ1-3): DVKVTQSSRYLVKRTGEKVFLECVQDMDHENMFWYRQDPGLGLRLIYFSYDVKMKEKGDIPEGYSVSREKKERFSLILESASTNQTSMYLCASSRQQFGNTIYFGEGSWLTVV.

The chain has TRBV7-8 and TRBJ2-3, with TRBD2 matching over 8 bases. This CDR3 is 14 amino acids long. CDR1 is SGHVS and CDR2 is FQNEAQ in the germline V gene. With V trimmed by 8 bases and J by 3 bases, 7 bases remained unmatched. In nucleotides, the CDR3 is TGTGCCAGCGGGTATAGCGGGAAAACAGATACGCAGTATTTT. Protein product: CASGYSGKTDTQYF. Full variable domain (outside the CDR3, taken from reference TRBV7-8 and TRBJ2-3): GAGVSQSPRYKVAKRGQDVALRCDPISGHVSLFWYQQALGQGPEFLTYFQNEAQLDKSGLPSDRFFAERPEGSVSTLKIQRTQQEDSAVYLCASGYSGKTDTQYFGPGTRLTVL.

The V gene is TRBV7-8, the J gene TRBJ1-3; D is unresolved. Germline CDR1 reads SGHVS; CDR2 reads FQNEAQ. V was pared by 4 bases and J by 0 bases, with 4 bases between. The CDR3 totals 13 residues. Here the CDR3 DNA reads TGTGCCAGCAGCTGGGGCTCTGGAAACACCATATATTTT. This sequence encodes CASSWGSGNTIYF.

This chain connects TRBV4-2 to TRBJ1-1, with D unclear. The CDR3 totals 16 residues. Trimming cost V 0 bases and J 7 bases, with 18 bases left between them. Germline lookup yields CDR1 LGHNA and CDR2 YNFKEQ. CDR3 DNA sequence: TGTGCCAGCAGCCAAGAGCCACCTGTGGTCCCCTTTGAAGCTTTCTTT. Its protein product is CASSQEPPVVPFEAFF.